This T cell receptor beta chain is drawn from a study of blood T cell repertoires in COVID-19. The germline CDR1 and CDR2 sequences are SNHLY and FYNNEI. This CDR3 is 14 amino acids long. Trimming removed 4 bases at V and 11 bases at J, with 17 bases between. Repertoires were generated with immunoSEQ multiplex PCR, while TCRdb's copy carries only in-frame clones and drops some. The sample lists roughly 330,000 clones; around 86% were seen once. This TCR derives from a woman between 45 and 65 years old with acute or convalescent COVID-19. V is TRBV2 and J is TRBJ2-2, with D perhaps TRBD1 (5 bases). Sample: peripheral blood. CDR3 protein: CASSVGGRVAELFF. CDR3 coding DNA: TGTGCCAGCAGTGTGGGTGGCAGGGTAGCAGAGCTGTTTTTT.